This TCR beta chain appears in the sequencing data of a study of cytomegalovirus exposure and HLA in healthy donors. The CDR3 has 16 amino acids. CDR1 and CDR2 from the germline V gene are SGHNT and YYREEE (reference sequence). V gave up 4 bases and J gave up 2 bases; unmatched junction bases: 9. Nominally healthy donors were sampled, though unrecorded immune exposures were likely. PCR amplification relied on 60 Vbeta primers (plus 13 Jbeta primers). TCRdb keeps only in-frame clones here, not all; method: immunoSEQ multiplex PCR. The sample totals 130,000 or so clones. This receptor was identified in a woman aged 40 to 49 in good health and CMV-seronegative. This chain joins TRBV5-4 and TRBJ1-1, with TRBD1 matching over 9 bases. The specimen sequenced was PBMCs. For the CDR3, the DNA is TGTGCCAGCAGCCCGGATACAGGGGGCATTAACACTGAAGCTTTCTTT. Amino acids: CASSPDTGGINTEAFF.